This TCR beta chain came from a study of cytomegalovirus exposure and HLA in healthy donors. About this clone itself: Its target is unknown.

Study-wide points: When a later analysis was performed, an Asian-associated ancestry cluster reportedly had fewer N-insertions than the approximately 680-donor mean. It has been reported that TCR beta sequences accurately predicted the HLA-A and HLA-B alleles of most subjects. TCR beta V- and J-gene trimming was later associated with a missense DCLRE1C variant. Indistinguishable V segments such as TRBV6-2 and TRBV6-3 were excluded.

Trimming removed 0 bases at V and 1 base at J, with 10 bases between. CDR3 size: 15 residues. Germline V lookup: CDR1 SGHDT, CDR2 YYEEEE. The PCR had 60 Vbeta and 13 Jbeta primers. TCRdb keeps only in-frame clones here, not all; method: immunoSEQ multiplex PCR. The sample includes around 130,000 clones, 65% to 90% of them seen just once. Sequencing was done on a sample of PBMCs. The receptor was isolated from a woman aged 18-30 years in good health and CMV-seropositive. The chain couples TRBV5-6 to TRBJ1-1, with a tentative D call TRBD1 (5 bases). DNA of the CDR3: TGTGCCAGCAGCTTGGCCCTGGGGCAGAACACTGAAGCTTTCTTT. It encodes CASSLALGQNTEAFF.